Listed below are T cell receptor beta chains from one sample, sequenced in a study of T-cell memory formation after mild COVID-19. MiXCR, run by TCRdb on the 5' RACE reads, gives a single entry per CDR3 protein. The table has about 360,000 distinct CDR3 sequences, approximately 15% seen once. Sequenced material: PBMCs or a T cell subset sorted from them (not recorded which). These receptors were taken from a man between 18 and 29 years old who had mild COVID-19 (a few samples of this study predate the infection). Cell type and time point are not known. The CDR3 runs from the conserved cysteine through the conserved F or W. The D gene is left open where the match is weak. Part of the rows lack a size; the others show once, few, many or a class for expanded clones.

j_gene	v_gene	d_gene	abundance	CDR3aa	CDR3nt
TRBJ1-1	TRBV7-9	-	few	CASSLVRVGQGRRTEAFF	TGTGCCAGCAGCTTAGTTCGGGTGGGGCAGGGAAGGAGAACTGAAGCTTTCTTT
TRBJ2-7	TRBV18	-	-	CASSSPRTGGYEQYF	TGTGCCAGCTCAAGCCCGAGGACCGGAGGCTACGAGCAGTACTTC
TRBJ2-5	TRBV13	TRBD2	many	CASRLAGGETQYF	TGTGCCAGCAGACTAGCGGGGGGGGAGACCCAGTACTTC
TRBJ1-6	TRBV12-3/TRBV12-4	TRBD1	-	CASRGQGSPLHF	TGTGCCAGCAGGGGACAGGGCTCACCCCTCCACTTT
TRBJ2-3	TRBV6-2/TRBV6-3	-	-	CASRVDGGTDTQYF	TGTGCCAGCAGGGTGGATGGGGGCACAGATACGCAGTATTTT
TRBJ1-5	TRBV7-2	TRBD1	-	CASGTGRNQPQHF	TGTGCCAGCGGGACAGGTCGCAATCAGCCCCAGCATTTT
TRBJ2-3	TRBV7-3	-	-	CASSQAGGQADTQYF	TGTGCCAGCAGCCAAGCCGGGGGGCAGGCAGATACGCAGTATTTT
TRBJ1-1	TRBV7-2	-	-	CASSPTPGTNTEASF	TGTGCCAGCAGCCCGACTCCCGGGACGAACACTGAAGCTTCCTTT
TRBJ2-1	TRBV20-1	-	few	CSARDGEGQSHNEQFF	TGCAGTGCTAGAGATGGGGAGGGACAGTCCCACAATGAGCAGTTCTTC
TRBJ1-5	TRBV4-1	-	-	CASSQGLAPNQPQHF	TGCGCCAGCAGCCAAGGGTTGGCACCTAATCAGCCCCAGCATTTT
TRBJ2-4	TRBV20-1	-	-	CSARRVSKNIQYF	TGCAGTGCTAGAAGGGTGTCCAAAAACATTCAGTACTTC
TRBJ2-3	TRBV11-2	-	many	CASSSSDTQYF	TGTGCCAGCAGCTCTTCCGATACGCAGTATTTT
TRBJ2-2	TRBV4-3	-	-	CASSQDLRGAETGELFF	TGCGCCAGCAGCCAAGATTTACGGGGGGCTGAAACCGGGGAGCTGTTTTTT
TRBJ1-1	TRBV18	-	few	CAGMTTVNTEAFF	TGTGCCGGCATGACGACAGTCAACACTGAAGCTTTCTTT
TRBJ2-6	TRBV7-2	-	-	CASRQNSGANVLTF	TGTGCCAGCAGGCAAAACTCTGGGGCCAACGTCCTGACTTTC
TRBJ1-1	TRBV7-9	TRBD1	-	CASSPSDRGHPEAFF	TGTGCCAGCAGCCCTTCGGACAGGGGGCACCCCGAAGCTTTCTTT
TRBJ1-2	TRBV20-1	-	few	CSARDPLNYGYTF	TGCAGTGCTAGAGATCCGTTAAACTATGGCTACACCTTC
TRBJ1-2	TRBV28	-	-	CASSLGPIYGYTF	TGTGCCAGCAGTTTAGGTCCGATCTATGGCTACACCTTC
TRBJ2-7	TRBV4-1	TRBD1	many	CASSQGDSRFEQYF	TGCGCCAGCAGCCAAGGGGACAGTCGGTTCGAGCAGTACTTC
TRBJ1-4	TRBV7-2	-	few	CASSSRQNEKLFF	TGTGCCAGCAGCTCCAGACAAAATGAAAAACTGTTTTTT
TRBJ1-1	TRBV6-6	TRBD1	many	CASSYQGAWEAFF	TGTGCCAGCAGTTACCAGGGGGCTTGGGAAGCTTTCTTT
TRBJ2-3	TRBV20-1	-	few	CSGLRPGAGTDTQYF	TGCAGTGGCCTCCGGCCAGGGGCGGGCACAGATACGCAGTATTTT
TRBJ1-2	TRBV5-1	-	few	CASSLGSGPGWDYGYTF	TGCGCCAGCAGCTTGGGGTCGGGACCCGGTTGGGACTATGGCTACACCTTC
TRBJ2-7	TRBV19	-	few	CASSIDPGRGYYEQYF	TGTGCCAGTAGTATAGACCCGGGACGTGGGTACTACGAGCAGTACTTC